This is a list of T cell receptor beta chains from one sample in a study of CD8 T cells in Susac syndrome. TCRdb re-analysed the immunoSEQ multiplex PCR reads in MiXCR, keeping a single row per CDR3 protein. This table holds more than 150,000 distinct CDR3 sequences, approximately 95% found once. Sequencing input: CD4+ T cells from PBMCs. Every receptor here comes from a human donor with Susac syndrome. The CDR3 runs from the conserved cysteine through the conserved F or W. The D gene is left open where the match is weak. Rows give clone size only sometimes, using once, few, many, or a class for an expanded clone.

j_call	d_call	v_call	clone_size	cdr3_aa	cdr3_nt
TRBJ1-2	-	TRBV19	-	CASSIRQIANYGYTF	TGTGCCAGTAGTATTCGACAAATAGCTAACTATGGCTACACCTTC
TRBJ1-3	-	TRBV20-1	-	CSARAGRGNTIYF	TGCAGTGCTCGGGCGGGGCGAGGAAACACCATATATTTT
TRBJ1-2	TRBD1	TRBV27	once	CASKQRGVRGDGYTF	TGTGCCAGCAAACAACGCGGAGTCAGGGGGGATGGCTACACCTTC
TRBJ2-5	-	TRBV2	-	CASSEGKLEYF	TGTGCCAGCAGTGAAGGGAAACTAGAATACTTC
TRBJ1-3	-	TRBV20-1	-	CSARDPGLGGNTIYF	TGCAGTGCTAGAGATCCAGGCCTCGGGGGAAACACCATATATTTT
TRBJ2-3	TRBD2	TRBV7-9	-	CASSRRLADTDTQYF	TGTGCCAGCAGCCGGAGACTAGCGGACACAGATACGCAGTATTTT
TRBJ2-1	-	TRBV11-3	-	CASSPDSSYNEQFF	TGTGCCAGCAGCCCCGACAGTTCCTACAATGAGCAGTTCTTC
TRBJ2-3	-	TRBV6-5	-	CASSYVNTGTRSTDTQYF	TGTGCCAGCAGTTACGTTAATACGGGGACCCGCAGCACAGATACGCAGTATTTT
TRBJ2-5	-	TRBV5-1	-	CASSLGFTNQETQYF	TGCGCCAGCAGCTTGGGGTTTACAAACCAAGAGACCCAGTACTTC
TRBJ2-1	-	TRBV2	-	CASREGSPGF	TGTGCCAGCAGGGAGGGCTCCCCGGGGTTC
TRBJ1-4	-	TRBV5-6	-	CASSSYLFQGGEKLFF	TGTGCCAGCAGCTCCTACCTGTTCCAGGGAGGAGAAAAACTGTTTTTT
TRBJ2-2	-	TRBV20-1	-	CSARVGAGTGELFF	TGCAGTGCTAGAGTCGGGGCAGGCACCGGGGAGCTGTTTTTT
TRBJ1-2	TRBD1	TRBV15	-	CATSRDGTVGYTF	TGTGCCACCAGCAGAGATGGGACAGTCGGCTACACCTTC
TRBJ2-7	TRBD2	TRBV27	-	CASGRGGLTYEQYF	TGTGCCAGCGGACGCGGGGGGTTGACCTACGAGCAGTACTTC
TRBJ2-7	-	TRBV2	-	CASSEAGVGNEQYF	TGTGCCAGCAGTGAAGCGGGAGTAGGAAACGAGCAGTACTTC
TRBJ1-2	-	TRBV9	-	CASSVVEWDYGYTF	TGTGCCAGCAGCGTTGTGGAGTGGGACTATGGCTACACCTTC
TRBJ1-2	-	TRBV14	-	CASSQGGQGYTF	TGTGCCAGCAGCCAAGGGGGGCAGGGCTACACCTTC
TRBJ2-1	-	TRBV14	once	CASSQEGGVGVQFF	TGTGCCAGCAGCCAAGAGGGAGGCGTGGGAGTGCAGTTCTTC
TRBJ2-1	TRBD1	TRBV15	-	CATSKTPGTGDDEQFF	TGTGCCACCAGCAAAACCCCCGGGACAGGGGACGATGAGCAGTTCTTC
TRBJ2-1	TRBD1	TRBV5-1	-	CASSIDRANEQFF	TGCGCCAGCAGCATTGACAGGGCAAATGAGCAGTTCTTC
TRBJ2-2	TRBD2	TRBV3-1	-	CASSRTSGGPTTGELFF	TGTGCCAGCAGCAGGACTAGCGGGGGACCTACCACCGGGGAGCTGTTTTTT
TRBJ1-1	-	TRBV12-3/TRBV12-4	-	CASSLGGAGTEAFF	TGTGCCAGCAGTTTAGGGGGCGCGGGAACTGAAGCTTTCTTT
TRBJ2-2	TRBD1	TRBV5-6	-	CASSWDRSTGELFF	TGTGCCAGCAGCTGGGACAGGTCCACCGGGGAGCTGTTTTTT
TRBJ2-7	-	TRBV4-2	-	CASSLRGGGYEQYF	TGTGCCAGCAGCCTCCGGGGAGGGGGCTACGAGCAGTACTTC
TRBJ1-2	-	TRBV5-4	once	CASSSVRDYTF	TGTGCCAGCAGCTCGGTGAGAGACTACACCTTC
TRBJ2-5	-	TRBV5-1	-	CASSHQGREETQYF	TGCGCCAGCAGCCACCAAGGACGGGAAGAGACCCAGTACTTC
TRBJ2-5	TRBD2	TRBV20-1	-	CSNLAGGLRETQYF	TGCAGTAACCTAGCGGGGGGGTTGAGGGAGACCCAGTACTTC
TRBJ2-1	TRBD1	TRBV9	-	CASSGTGTGGNEQFF	TGTGCCAGCAGCGGGACCGGGACAGGGGGCAATGAGCAGTTCTTC
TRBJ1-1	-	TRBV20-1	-	CSARRGLGTEAFF	TGCAGTGCTAGGCGGGGGTTGGGCACTGAAGCTTTCTTT
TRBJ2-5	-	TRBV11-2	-	CASSLDPLKRQGPKETQYF	TGTGCCAGCAGCTTAGATCCGTTGAAAAGGCAGGGTCCTAAAGAGACCCAGTACTTC
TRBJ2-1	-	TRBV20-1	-	CSPFSNEQFF	TGCAGTCCATTCTCCAATGAGCAGTTCTTC
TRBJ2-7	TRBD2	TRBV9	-	CASSVAGGIRYEQYF	TGTGCCAGCAGCGTCGCGGGGGGGATACGGTACGAGCAGTACTTC
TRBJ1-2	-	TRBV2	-	CASSVVVDYGYTF	TGTGCCAGCAGTGTGGTCGTGGACTATGGCTACACCTTC
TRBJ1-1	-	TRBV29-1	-	CSAGERNTEAFF	TGCAGCGCAGGGGAGCGCAACACTGAAGCTTTCTTT
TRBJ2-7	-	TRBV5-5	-	CASNDPGRDEQYF	TGTGCCAGCAACGACCCCGGGAGAGACGAGCAGTACTTC
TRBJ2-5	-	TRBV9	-	CASSVDGWETQYF	TGTGCCAGCAGCGTAGACGGGTGGGAGACCCAGTACTTC
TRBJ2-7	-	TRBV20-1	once	CSATTGLFPEQYF	TGCAGTGCAACGACCGGGCTATTCCCGGAGCAGTACTTC
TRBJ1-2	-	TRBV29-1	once	CSAAQGNGYTF	TGCAGCGCCGCTCAGGGAAATGGCTACACCTTC
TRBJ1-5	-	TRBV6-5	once	CASSASRGSNQPQHF	TGTGCCAGCAGTGCCTCCAGGGGAAGCAATCAGCCCCAGCATTTT
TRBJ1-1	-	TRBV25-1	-	CASSDLPLPGHGIEAFF	TGTGCCAGCAGTGACCTCCCACTTCCGGGACATGGGATTGAAGCTTTCTTT
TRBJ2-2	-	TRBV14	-	CASSLGGRLRTGELFF	TGTGCCAGCAGCCTCGGGGGACGGTTGAGGACCGGGGAGCTGTTTTTT
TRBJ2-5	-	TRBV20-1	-	CSAFPGQETQYF	TGCAGTGCGTTCCCCGGGCAAGAGACCCAGTACTTC
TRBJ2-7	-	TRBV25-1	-	CASSGPWGDNEQYF	TGTGCCAGCAGTGGGCCCTGGGGGGACAACGAGCAGTACTTC
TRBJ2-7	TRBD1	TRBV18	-	CASSPQTWDRGQEQYF	TGTGCCAGCTCACCGCAAACATGGGACAGGGGGCAAGAGCAGTACTTC
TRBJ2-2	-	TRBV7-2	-	CASSPRTVGELFF	TGTGCCAGCAGCCCGCGGACAGTCGGGGAGCTGTTTTTT
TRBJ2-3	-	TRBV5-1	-	CASSLATGLTTDTQYF	TGCGCCAGCAGCTTGGCCACTGGACTAACTACAGATACGCAGTATTTT
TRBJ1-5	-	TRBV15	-	CATSREQASNQPQHF	TGTGCCACCAGCAGGGAACAGGCGAGCAATCAGCCCCAGCATTTT
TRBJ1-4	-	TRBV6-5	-	CASSYSRGGGLGEKLFF	TGTGCCAGCAGTTACTCGAGGGGGGGCGGATTGGGTGAAAAACTGTTTTTT
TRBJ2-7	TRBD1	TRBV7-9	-	CASSSRTGHLYEQYF	TGTGCCAGCAGCTCCAGGACAGGGCATCTCTACGAGCAGTACTTC
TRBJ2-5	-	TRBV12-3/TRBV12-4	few	CASSLALETQYF	TGTGCCAGCAGTTTAGCCTTGGAGACCCAGTACTTC
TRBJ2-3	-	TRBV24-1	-	CATSDPSSSDTQYF	TGTGCCACCAGTGACCCCTCTTCGTCAGATACGCAGTATTTT
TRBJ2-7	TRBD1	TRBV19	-	CASSIRDSQSYEQYF	TGTGCCAGTAGTATAAGGGACAGTCAATCCTACGAGCAGTACTTC
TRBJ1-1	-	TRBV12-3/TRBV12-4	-	CASSRVLNTEAFF	TGTGCCAGCAGTCGAGTTTTGAACACTGAAGCTTTCTTT
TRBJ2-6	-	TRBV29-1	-	CSVLDRSGANVLTF	TGCAGCGTTTTAGACCGCTCTGGGGCCAACGTCCTGACTTTC
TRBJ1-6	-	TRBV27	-	CATTKAGHNSPLHF	TGTGCCACTACAAAGGCGGGACATAATTCACCCCTCCACTTT
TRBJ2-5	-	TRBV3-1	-	CASSQVPGLGGTQYF	TGTGCCAGCAGCCAAGTTCCGGGCTTAGGAGGGACCCAGTACTTC
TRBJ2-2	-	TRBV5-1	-	CASSFPTNTGELFF	TGCGCCAGCAGCTTCCCCACAAACACCGGGGAGCTGTTTTTT